This T cell receptor beta chain emerged from a study of low-dose radiotherapy and immunotherapy resistance in tumors. TRAV and TRBV primers primed cDNA for both TCRalpha and TCRbeta. PCR amplification of the TCRs was performed with Phusion for about 20 PCR cycles, and it relied on a constant-region primer together with a V-primer adapter. TCRdb itself ran the reads through MiXCR, one entry per CDR3 protein. The repertoire consists of tens of thousands of distinct CDR3 sequences, with less than 25% occurring once and the leading ten covering about 13%. CDR3 length: 16 residues. In germline, CDR1 is PRHDT, CDR2 FYEKMQ (reference sequence). The V gene lost 5 bases and the J gene lost 1 base, with 14 bases spanning the gap. Time point described: after trial treatment. The treatment denotes: LDRT plus nivolumab, ipilimumab, low-dose cyclophosphamide and aspirin (RACIN trial).

This TCR was recovered from a female donor with ovarian cancer. The chain employs TRBV13 and TRBJ2-2; a weak D match, TRBD1 (6 bases). The material was PBMCs, obtained after low-dose radiotherapy plus immunotherapy. The CDR3 region is CASSTITGLNTGELFF. DNA for the CDR3: TGTGCCAGCAGCACGATCACAGGGTTGAACACCGGGGAGCTGTTTTTT.